This T cell receptor beta chain was profiled in a study of graft-versus-host responses after intestinal transplantation. Whole-study findings and limits: Researchers found peak circulating GvH clone levels linked to early post-transplant HvG declines. Recipient-marrow GvH clones were detected, some having first appeared in ileum or blood. Some patients had graft-donor T cell macrochimerism. In their allografts, the ratios of graft-versus-host to host-versus-graft T cell clones were high.

TCRdb's copy holds only in-frame clones and misses some; the assay was immunoSEQ multiplex PCR. In the table there are about 23,000 clones, 90% of which are singletons. As regards this clone: The antigen is not known.

The sequence was obtained from a human patient who received an intestinal transplant, so some T cells may come from the graft donor. This material consisted of PBMCs, taken roughly 38 days after intestinal transplant.

The CDR3 region has the DNA TGTGCCAGCAGCTTCATCGGGGGAGAGCAGTACTTC. Translated: CASSFIGGEQYF. The chain uses TRBV7-6 and TRBJ2-7, with D tentatively TRBD2 (6 bases). The V end lost 3 bases, the J end lost 7 bases, and 10 bases lay between the germline ends. Germline CDR1 reads SGHVS; CDR2 reads FNYEAQ. The CDR3 has 12 residues.